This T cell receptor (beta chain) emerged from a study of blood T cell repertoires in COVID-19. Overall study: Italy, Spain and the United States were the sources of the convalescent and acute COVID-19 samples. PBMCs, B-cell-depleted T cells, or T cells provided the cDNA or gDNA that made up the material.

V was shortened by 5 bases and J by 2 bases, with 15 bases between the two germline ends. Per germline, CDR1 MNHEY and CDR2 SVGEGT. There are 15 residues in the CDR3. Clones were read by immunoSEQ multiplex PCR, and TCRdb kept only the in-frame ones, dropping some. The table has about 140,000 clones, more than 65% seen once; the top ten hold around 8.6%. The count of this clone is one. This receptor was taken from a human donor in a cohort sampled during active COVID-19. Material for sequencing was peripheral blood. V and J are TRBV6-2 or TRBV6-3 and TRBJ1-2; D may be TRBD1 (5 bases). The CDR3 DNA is TGTGCCAGCAGTGCACCAGGGTCAGGGAACTATGGCTACACCTTC. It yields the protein CASSAPGSGNYGYTF.